The next 28 T cell receptor beta chains were all read from a single sample in a study of cytomegalovirus exposure and HLA in healthy donors. The primer mix had 60 Vbeta and 13 Jbeta primers. TCRdb's table, derived via immunoSEQ multiplex PCR, lists solely in-frame clones and lacks some. This table has some 150,000 clones, roughly a tenth appearing once. Sequencing used PBMCs. The origin of the receptors is a male donor in good health and CMV-seronegative.

V gene TRBV27 combines with J gene TRBJ1-2; D might be TRBD1 (5 bases). Deletions cut 10 bases from V and 1 base from J, with 16 bases between. This CDR3 has 14 amino acids. Per the germline V gene, CDR1 is MNHEY and CDR2 is SMNVEV (reference sequence). The CDR3 protein is CATSAGWSNYGYTF. DNA of the CDR3: TGTGCCACCTCAGCAGGGTGGAGTAACTATGGCTACACCTTC.

This clone came up a few times. V and J are TRBV28 and TRBJ1-6, with 9 bases lining up with TRBD1. The CDR3 runs to 16 residues. V lost 6 bases to trimming and J lost 7 bases; unmatched junction nucleotides: 10. CDR1 and CDR2 from the germline V gene are MDHEN and SYDVKM. CDR3 in amino acids: CASRTTPGQGNSPLHF. The CDR3 nucleotides are TGTGCCAGCAGGACGACTCCGGGACAGGGCAATTCACCCCTCCACTTT.

This clone was seen a few times. J is TRBJ1-1 and V is TRBV29-1, with 9 bases matching TRBD1. Germline CDR1 and CDR2: SQVTM and ANQGSEA. J lost 4 bases, V lost 2 bases, and 5 bases had no gene match. This CDR3 is built from 14 residues. The DNA of the CDR3 is TGCAGCGTTGAACCACAGGGGGCGGTCACTGAAGCTTTCTTT. Translated, it gives CSVEPQGAVTEAFF.

This clone has a handful of counts. This chain uses TRBV21-1 with TRBJ1-6; TRBD1 was called by the table and not checked on the DNA. TRBV21-1 is deemed a pseudogene. This CDR3 region has 16 residues. The CDR3 region has the DNA TGTGCCAGCAGCTTACAATCGTGGGGCCCTAATTCACCCCTCCACTTT. Its protein is CASSLQSWGPNSPLHF.

The J gene is TRBJ2-3, the V gene TRBV4-2; TRBD2 matches 16 bases. Germline V lookup: CDR1 LGHNA, CDR2 YNFKEQ. Germline trimming cut 5 bases from V and 5 bases from J; bases unmatched to any gene: 7. This CDR3 comprises 17 residues. The CDR3, as DNA: TGTGCCAGCAGCGCCGGGACTAGCGGGAGGGCCTTAGATACGCAGTATTTT. It is translated as CASSAGTSGRALDTQYF.

A few counts support this clone. V and J are TRBV28 and TRBJ1-5; D possibly corresponds to TRBD1 (6 bases). Germline values: CDR1 MDHEN, CDR2 SYDVKM. CDR3 length: 14 residues. The V and J ends lost 5 bases and 7 bases respectively, with 15 bases between them. The CDR3 DNA reads as TGTGCCAGCAGTCCACCGAACAGGGAACAGCCCCAGCATTTT. It specifies CASSPPNREQPQHF.

The chain uses TRBV11-2 and TRBJ2-7, with 11 bases that match TRBD2. V dropped 5 bases and J dropped 3; count of bases not matched to a gene: 12. CDR1 and CDR2 (germline): SGHAT, FQNNGV. The CDR3 extends over 17 amino acids. This chain's CDR3 is CASSPVGGLAGGYEQYF. The DNA for the CDR3 is TGTGCCAGCAGCCCAGTGGGGGGGCTAGCGGGAGGCTACGAGCAGTACTTC. Combining the CDR3 with reference TRBV11-2 and TRBJ2-7 gives the whole variable domain EAGVAQSPRYKIIEKRQSVAFWCNPISGHATLYWYQQILGQGPKLLIQFQNNGVVDDSQLPKDRFSAERLKGVDSTLKIQPAKLEDSAVYLCASSPVGGLAGGYEQYFGPGTRLTVT.

This clone was seen only a few times. The chain uses TRBV6-5 and TRBJ1-1; 8 bases match TRBD1. Germline V lookup: CDR1 MNHEY, CDR2 SVGAGI. V lost 8 bases, J lost 0 bases, and 2 bases stayed unmatched. The CDR3 runs to 13 residues. The CDR3 is CASRDRLNTEAFF. For the CDR3, the DNA is TGTGCCAGCCGGGACAGGCTGAACACTGAAGCTTTCTTT.

The chain has TRBV7-6 and TRBJ2-3; D is unresolved. The V gene lost 3 bases and the J gene lost 0 bases, with 16 bases spanning the gap. Looked up from germline, CDR1 is SGHVS and CDR2 is FNYEAQ. This CDR3 region has 17 residues. The CDR3, as DNA: TGTGCCAGCAGCTTCCCCCTAAGCCTGACTAGCACAGATACGCAGTATTTT. Its translation is CASSFPLSLTSTDTQYF.

The chain employs TRBV18 and TRBJ2-5; TRBD1 is a possible D gene (5 bases). The CDR3 is 12 residues long. Germline V gene lookup returns CDR1 KGHSH and CDR2 LQKENI. V dropped 3 bases and J dropped 4 bases, with 6 bases sitting between them. CDR3 loop: CASSPQGETQYF. The CDR3 DNA sequence: TGTGCCAGCTCACCGCAGGGAGAGACCCAGTACTTC.

This clone was observed a handful of times. The V and J genes are TRBV28 and TRBJ1-2, with TRBD1 identical over 12 bases. The CDR3 runs to 16 residues. The germline V gene encodes CDR1 MDHEN and CDR2 SYDVKM. With 5 bases clipped from V and 4 bases from J, the junction kept 8 bases outside the gene matches. This CDR3 is CASSQWGQGAFYGYTF. The CDR3 DNA follows: TGTGCCAGCAGTCAGTGGGGACAGGGGGCGTTCTATGGCTACACCTTC.

This chain joins TRBV14 and TRBJ2-3, with 12 bases that match TRBD2. CDR1 is SGHDN and CDR2 is FVKESK in the germline V gene. This CDR3 contains 15 residues. With 5 bases clipped from V and 5 bases from J, the junction kept 5 bases outside the gene matches. The CDR3 region has the DNA TGTGCCAGCAGCTATCGACTAGCGGGAGAAGATACGCAGTATTTT. This codes for CASSYRLAGEDTQYF.

This clone was recorded a few times. The chain links TRBV27 to TRBJ1-2, with D hard to call. With 6 bases removed from V and 5 bases from J, the gap between germline ends came to 13 bases. The length of the CDR3 is 13 residues. The V gene's germline CDR1 is MNHEY and CDR2 SMNVEV (reference sequence). The CDR3 nucleotides are TGTGCCAGCAGACAGCGGGGAGGGTATGGCTACACCTTC. Residues: CASRQRGGYGYTF.

V usage is TRBV7-9 and J usage is TRBJ2-1, with D unclear. This CDR3 is built from 18 residues. The V gene lost 2 bases and the J gene lost 3 bases, with 20 bases spanning the gap. From germline, CDR1 is SEHNR and CDR2 FQNEAQ (reference sequence). CDR3 in amino acids: CASSLPGRLDVNYNEQFF. The CDR3 bases are TGTGCCAGCAGCTTACCCGGAAGACTTGATGTTAACTACAATGAGCAGTTCTTC.

Only a few counts were recorded for this clone. The junction departs from germline at one end; a sequencing error may be responsible. Other DNA sequences in the sample encode the same CDR3. The chain recombines TRBV4-3 with TRBJ2-3, with 8 nucleotides matching TRBD1. The CDR3 is 15 amino acids. CDR1 and CDR2 (germline): LGHNA, YSLEER. CDR3 protein: CASSQERTGTDTQYF. CDR3 bases: TGCGCCAGCAGCCAAGAAAGGACAGGGACAGATACACAGTATTTT.

This clone was found a few times. The chain couples TRBV29-1 to TRBJ2-1; TRBD1 agrees at 8 bases. The CDR3 is 18 residues long. V gave up 3 bases and J gave up 0 bases; unmatched junction bases: 13. Germline V gene lookup returns CDR1 SQVTM and CDR2 ANQGSEA. The CDR3 protein is CSVDPGGVSLSSYNEQFF. As DNA, the CDR3 is TGCAGCGTTGACCCAGGGGGCGTTTCCTTGAGCTCCTACAATGAGCAGTTCTTC.

This clone appeared a few times. The chain is built from TRBV7-9 and TRBJ1-1, with D perhaps matching TRBD1 (6 bases). The CDR3 has 16 amino acids. Germline V gives CDR1 SEHNR, CDR2 FQNEAQ (reference sequence). V dropped 4 bases and J dropped 5 bases, with 20 bases sitting between them. CDR3 bases: TGTGCCAGCAGCTCCTGGACAGTTTTATATGAAACTGAAGCTTTCTTT. Translation gives CASSSWTVLYETEAFF.

In its sample, this clone was seen a few times. The chain links TRBV2 to TRBJ1-1; TRBD1 might be the D (5 bases). Germline V CDR1 and CDR2: SNHLY, FYNNEI. Trimming removed 3 bases from V and 3 bases from J, with 14 bases in between. The length of the CDR3 is 15 residues. The CDR3 DNA reads TGTGCCAGCAGTGAGCCGGGGGATGGTGACACTGAAGCTTTCTTT. It yields the protein CASSEPGDGDTEAFF. Supplemented by reference TRBV2 and TRBJ1-1, the full variable domain reads EPEVTQTPSHQVTQMGQEVILRCVPISNHLYFYWYRQILGQKVEFLVSFYNNEISEKSEIFDDQFSVERPDGSNFTLKIRSTKLEDSAMYFCASSEPGDGDTEAFFGQGTRLTVV.

This clone occurred a few times. The gene calls are TRBV9 and TRBJ1-2, with 10 bases aligning to TRBD1. The V gene end was trimmed by 2 bases and the J gene end by 8 bases; junction bases not matched to a gene: 6. Germline CDR1 reads SGDLS; CDR2 reads YYNGEE. The CDR3 runs 14 residues. The CDR3 DNA is TGTGCCAGCAGCGTCGGGACAGGGGTGGTCGGCTACACCTTC. It is translated as CASSVGTGVVGYTF.

This clone was picked up a small number of times. This rearrangement joins TRBV18 to TRBJ1-1; D is undetermined. Per germline, CDR1 KGHSH and CDR2 LQKENI. Trimming stripped 0 bases from V and 5 bases from J, with 7 bases between. The CDR3 has 13 residues. The DNA of the CDR3 is TGTGCCAGCTCACCACCGGAGAGGACTGAAGCTTTCTTT. Its protein is CASSPPERTEAFF.

This clone was observed a handful of times. V usage is TRBV30 and J usage is TRBJ1-2; D is undetermined. The CDR3 loop spans 16 amino acids. V was trimmed by 0 bases and J by 3 bases, leaving 17 bases between them. From germline, CDR1 is GTSNPN and CDR2 SVGIG (reference sequence). The CDR3 sequence: CAWSVSSVLYDYGYTF. For the CDR3, the DNA is TGTGCCTGGAGTGTAAGTTCGGTCCTCTATGACTATGGCTACACCTTC.

In its sample, this clone was seen a few times. The chain employs TRBV10-3 and TRBJ2-7; D is possibly TRBD2 (5 bases). Germline assignment: CDR1 ENHRY and CDR2 SYGVKD. V was cut by 0 bases and J by 6 bases, with 12 bases left in between. CDR3 length: 14 residues. This chain's CDR3 is CAISESSQRSEQYF. The DNA of the CDR3 is TGTGCCATCAGTGAGTCTAGCCAGCGGAGCGAGCAGTACTTC.

The chain employs TRBV28 and TRBJ2-5; 10 nucleotides line up with TRBD2. Germline loops: CDR1 MDHEN, CDR2 SYDVKM. CDR3 length: 16 residues. The V segment lost 5 bases and the J segment 0 bases; nucleotides outside the gene matches: 6. The CDR3 nucleotides read TGTGCCAGCAGTCGTTACGGGACTAGCGACCAAGAGACCCAGTACTTC. Translation gives CASSRYGTSDQETQYF.

This clone was detected only a few times. This chain links TRBV9 with TRBJ2-7; D uncertain. CDR1 is SGDLS, CDR2 YYNGEE, per germline. This CDR3 is built from 14 residues. The V gene lost 2 bases and the J gene lost 0 bases, with 9 bases spanning the gap. CDR3 residues: CASSVSQDSYEQYF. The DNA of the CDR3 is TGTGCCAGCAGCGTTTCGCAGGACTCCTACGAGCAGTACTTC.

The table lists this clone with a few counts. The chain links TRBV5-1 to TRBJ1-1; no clear D. The CDR3 contains 14 residues. Germline loops: CDR1 SGHRS, CDR2 YFSETQ. The V and J ends lost 0 bases and 1 base respectively, with 7 bases between them. In nucleotides, the CDR3 is TGCGCCAGCAGCTTGGGAGGGCGGAACACTGAAGCTTTCTTT. This codes for CASSLGGRNTEAFF.

In its sample, this clone was seen a few times. This chain connects TRBV5-1 to TRBJ1-2; possible D gene TRBD1, 5 bases. Germline CDR1 and CDR2: SGHRS and YFSETQ. This CDR3 region has 15 residues. The V and J ends lost 2 bases and 1 base respectively, with 12 bases between them. CDR3 nucleotide sequence: TGCGCCAGCAGCTTTGGGGGGACCGATAACTATGGCTACACCTTC. Its translation: CASSFGGTDNYGYTF.

This clone was detected a few times. The chain recombines TRBV28 with TRBJ2-7; D is possibly TRBD2 (5 bases). The V and J ends lost 6 bases and 3 bases respectively, with 12 bases between them. The germline CDR1 and CDR2 sequences are MDHEN and SYDVKM. This CDR3 contains 13 residues. CDR3: CASSPGIIYEQYF. CDR3 nucleotides: TGTGCCAGCAGCCCCGGGATCATCTACGAGCAGTACTTC.

The V and J genes are TRBV28 and TRBJ1-5; D possibly corresponds to TRBD1 (6 bases). Germline V lookup: CDR1 MDHEN, CDR2 SYDVKM. Trimming pared 6 bases from V and 3 bases from J, leaving 9 bases between. The CDR3 spans 13 residues. As DNA, the CDR3 is TGTGCCAGCAGACAGGGCGACAATCAGCCCCAGCATTTT. This sequence encodes CASRQGDNQPQHF.